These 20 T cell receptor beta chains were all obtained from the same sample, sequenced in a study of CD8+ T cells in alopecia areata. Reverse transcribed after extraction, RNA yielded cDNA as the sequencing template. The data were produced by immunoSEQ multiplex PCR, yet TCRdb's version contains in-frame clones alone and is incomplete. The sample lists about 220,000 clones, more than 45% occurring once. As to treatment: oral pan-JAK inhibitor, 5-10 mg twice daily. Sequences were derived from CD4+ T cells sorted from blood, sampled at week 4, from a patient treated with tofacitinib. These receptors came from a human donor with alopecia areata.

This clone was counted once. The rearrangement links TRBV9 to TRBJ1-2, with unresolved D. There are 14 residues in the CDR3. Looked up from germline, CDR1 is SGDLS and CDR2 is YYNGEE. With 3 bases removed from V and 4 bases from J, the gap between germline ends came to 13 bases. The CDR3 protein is CASSARTGSYGYTF. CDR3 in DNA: TGTGCCAGCAGCGCTCGGACGGGAAGCTATGGCTACACCTTC. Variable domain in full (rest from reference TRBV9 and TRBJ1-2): DSGVTQTPKHLITATGQRVTLRCSPRSGDLSVYWYQQSLDQGLQFLIQYYNGEERAKGNILERFSAQQFPDLHSELNLSSLELGDSALYFCASSARTGSYGYTFGSGTRLTVV.

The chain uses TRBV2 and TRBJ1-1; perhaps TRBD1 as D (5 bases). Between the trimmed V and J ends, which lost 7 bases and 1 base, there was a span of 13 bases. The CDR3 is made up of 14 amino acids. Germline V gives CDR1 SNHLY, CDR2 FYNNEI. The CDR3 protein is CASTARGENTEAFF. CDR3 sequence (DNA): TGTGCCAGCACTGCTCGGGGGGAGAACACTGAAGCTTTCTTT.

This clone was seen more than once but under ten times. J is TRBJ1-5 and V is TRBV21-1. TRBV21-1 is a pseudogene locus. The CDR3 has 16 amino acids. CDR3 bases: TGTGCCAGCAGCAAAGTTGGCGGGGATTACAATCAGCCCCAGCATTTT. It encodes CASSKVGGDYNQPQHF.

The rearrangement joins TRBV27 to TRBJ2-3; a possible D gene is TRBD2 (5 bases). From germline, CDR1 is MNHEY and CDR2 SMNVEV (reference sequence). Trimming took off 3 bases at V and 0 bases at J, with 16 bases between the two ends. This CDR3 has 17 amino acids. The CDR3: CASSFEGFETSTDTQYF. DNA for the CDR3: TGTGCCAGCAGTTTTGAGGGCTTCGAGACTAGCACAGATACGCAGTATTTT.

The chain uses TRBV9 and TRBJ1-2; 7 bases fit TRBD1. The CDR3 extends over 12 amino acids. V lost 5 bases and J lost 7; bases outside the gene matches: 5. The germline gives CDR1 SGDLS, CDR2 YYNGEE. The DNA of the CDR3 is TGTGCCAGCAGTACAGGGGATGGTGGCTACACCTTC. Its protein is CASSTGDGGYTF. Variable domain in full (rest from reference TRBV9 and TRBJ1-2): DSGVTQTPKHLITATGQRVTLRCSPRSGDLSVYWYQQSLDQGLQFLIQYYNGEERAKGNILERFSAQQFPDLHSELNLSSLELGDSALYFCASSTGDGGYTFGSGTRLTVV.

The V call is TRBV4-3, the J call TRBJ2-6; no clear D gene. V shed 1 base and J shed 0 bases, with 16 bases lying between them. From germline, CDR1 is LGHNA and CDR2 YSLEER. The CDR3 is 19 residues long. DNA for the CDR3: TGCGCCAGCAGCCAAGTCTACGGGCTAAGGACCTCTGGGGCCAACGTCCTGACTTTC. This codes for CASSQVYGLRTSGANVLTF.

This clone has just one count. CDR3 nucleotides: TGTGCCAGCAGTGCTCGTATCGGGGAGCTGTTTTTT. This sequence encodes CASSARIGELFF. The rearrangement uses TRBV2 and TRBJ2-2; D is unresolved. Trimming left V 4 bases short and J 7 bases short, with 7 bases between. The CDR3 extends over 12 amino acids. The germline CDR1 and CDR2 sequences are SNHLY and FYNNEI.

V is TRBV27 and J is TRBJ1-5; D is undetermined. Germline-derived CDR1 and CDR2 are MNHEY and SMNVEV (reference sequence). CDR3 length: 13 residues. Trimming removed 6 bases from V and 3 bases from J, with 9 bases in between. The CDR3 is CASSRSYNQPQHF. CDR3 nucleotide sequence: TGTGCCAGCAGCCGCAGTTACAATCAGCCCCAGCATTTT.

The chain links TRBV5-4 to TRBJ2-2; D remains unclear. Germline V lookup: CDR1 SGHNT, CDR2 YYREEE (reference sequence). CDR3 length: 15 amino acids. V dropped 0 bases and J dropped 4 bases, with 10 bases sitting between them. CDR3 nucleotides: TGTGCCAGCAGCTTGGGATTAATGTCCACCGGGGAGCTGTTTTTT. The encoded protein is CASSLGLMSTGELFF. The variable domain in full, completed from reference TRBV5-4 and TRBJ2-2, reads ETGVTQSPTHLIKTRGQQVTLRCSSQSGHNTVSWYQQALGQGPQFIFQYYREEENGRGNFPPRFSGLQFPNYSSELNVNALELDDSALYLCASSLGLMSTGELFFGEGSRLTVL.

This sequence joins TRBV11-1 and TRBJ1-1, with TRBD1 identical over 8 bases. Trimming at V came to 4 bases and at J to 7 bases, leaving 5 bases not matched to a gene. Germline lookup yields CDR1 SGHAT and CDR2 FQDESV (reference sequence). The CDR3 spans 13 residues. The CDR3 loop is CASSSRQGREAFF. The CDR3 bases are TGTGCCAGCAGCTCCAGACAGGGGCGTGAAGCTTTCTTT.

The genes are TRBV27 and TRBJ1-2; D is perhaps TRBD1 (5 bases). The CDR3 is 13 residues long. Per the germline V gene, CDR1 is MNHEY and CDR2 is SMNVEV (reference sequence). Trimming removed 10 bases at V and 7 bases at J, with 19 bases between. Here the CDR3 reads CATRPTFGGGYTF. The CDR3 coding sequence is TGTGCCACCCGCCCCACTTTCGGGGGTGGCTACACCTTC.

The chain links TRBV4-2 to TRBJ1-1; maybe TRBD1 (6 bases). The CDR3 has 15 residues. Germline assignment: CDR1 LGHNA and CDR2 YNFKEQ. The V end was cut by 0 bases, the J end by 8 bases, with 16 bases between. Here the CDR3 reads CASSQDGQERGEAFF. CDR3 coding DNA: TGTGCCAGCAGCCAAGATGGTCAGGAGAGGGGGGAAGCTTTCTTT.

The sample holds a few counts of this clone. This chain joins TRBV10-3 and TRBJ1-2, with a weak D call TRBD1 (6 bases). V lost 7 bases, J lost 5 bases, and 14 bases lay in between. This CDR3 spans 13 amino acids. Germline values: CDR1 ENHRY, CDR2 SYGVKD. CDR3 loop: CAITRDNDYGYTF. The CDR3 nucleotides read TGTGCCATCACCCGGGACAACGATTATGGCTACACCTTC.

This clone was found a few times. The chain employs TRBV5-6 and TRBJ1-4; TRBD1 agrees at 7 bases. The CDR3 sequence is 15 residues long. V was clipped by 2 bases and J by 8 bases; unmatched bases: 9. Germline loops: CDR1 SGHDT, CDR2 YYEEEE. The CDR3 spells CASSFNYGQAEKLFF. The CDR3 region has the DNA TGTGCCAGCAGCTTTAACTACGGACAGGCCGAAAAACTGTTTTTT.

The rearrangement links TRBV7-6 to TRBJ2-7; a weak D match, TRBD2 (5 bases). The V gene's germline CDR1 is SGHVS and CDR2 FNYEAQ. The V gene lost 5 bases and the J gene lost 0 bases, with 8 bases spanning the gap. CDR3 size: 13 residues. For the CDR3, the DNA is TGTGCCAGCAGCGCGGGCAACTCCTACGAGCAGTACTTC. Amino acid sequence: CASSAGNSYEQYF.

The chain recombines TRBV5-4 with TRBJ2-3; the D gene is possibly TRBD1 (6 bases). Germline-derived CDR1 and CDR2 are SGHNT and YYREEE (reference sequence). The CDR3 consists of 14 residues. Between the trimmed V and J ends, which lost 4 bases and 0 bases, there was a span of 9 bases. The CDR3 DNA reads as TGTGCCAGCAGCACAGGGCCTAGCACAGATACGCAGTATTTT. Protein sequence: CASSTGPSTDTQYF.

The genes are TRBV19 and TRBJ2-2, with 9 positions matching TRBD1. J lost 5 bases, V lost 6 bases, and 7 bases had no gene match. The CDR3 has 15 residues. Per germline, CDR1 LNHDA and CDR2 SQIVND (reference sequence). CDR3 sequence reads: CASRPGQGRTGELFF. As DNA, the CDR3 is TGTGCCAGTAGGCCGGGACAGGGACGGACCGGGGAGCTGTTTTTT.

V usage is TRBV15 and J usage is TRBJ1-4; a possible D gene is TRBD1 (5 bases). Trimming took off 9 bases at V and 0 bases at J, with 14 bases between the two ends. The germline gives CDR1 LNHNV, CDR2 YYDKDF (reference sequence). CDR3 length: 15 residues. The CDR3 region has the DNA TGTGCCACGGGACTACAATTTGCAACTAATGAAAAACTGTTTTTT. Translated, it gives CATGLQFATNEKLFF.

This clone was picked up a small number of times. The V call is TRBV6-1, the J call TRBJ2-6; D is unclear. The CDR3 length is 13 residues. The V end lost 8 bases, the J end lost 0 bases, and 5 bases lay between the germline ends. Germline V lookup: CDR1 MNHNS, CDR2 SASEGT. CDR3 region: CASWSSGANVLTF. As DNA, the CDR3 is TGTGCCAGCTGGAGCTCTGGGGCCAACGTCCTGACTTTC.

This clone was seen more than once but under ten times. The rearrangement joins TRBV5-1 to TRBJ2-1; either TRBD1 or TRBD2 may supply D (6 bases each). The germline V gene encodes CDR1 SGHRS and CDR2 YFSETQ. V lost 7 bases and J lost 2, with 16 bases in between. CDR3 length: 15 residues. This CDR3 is CASYPTGTAYNEQFF. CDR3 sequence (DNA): TGCGCCAGCTACCCCACAGGGACTGCCTACAATGAGCAGTTCTTC.